Sequencing of this TCR beta chain was carried out in a study of cytomegalovirus exposure and HLA in healthy donors (dated by TCRdb to between 2016 and 2019). About the study as a whole: An earlier analysis of about 560 of the donors reported 276 Gb of sequence data and some 110 million unique TCR beta sequences obtained from around 170 million T cells. Among around 400 genotyped donors of the cohort, an average of around 250,000 unique TCR beta nucleotide sequences was sequenced per donor, of which 15% to 20% were non-productive. To study patterns of TCR occurrence, a later analysis re-analyzed previously published TCR beta repertoires from around 660 donors and added high-resolution HLA genotyping. An early release that covered about 600 HLA-typed donors contained around 300 gigabases of sequencing data and around 80 million unique TCR sequences. The number of typed donors differed by locus: about 620-630 for A, B, C, DRB1 and DQB1; approximately 530 for DQA1; approximately 610 for DPA1; and 400 to 480 for DPB1. The later analysis used no new phenotypic data to find candidate immune exposures, relying instead on TCR beta sequences and their occurrence across donors. Besides the first cohort of 666 subjects, a separate validation cohort made up of 90 to 150 different subjects was used. A later genetic analysis used genome-wide SNP genotypes for about 65% of the 666 donors, treating that subset as a discovery cohort. To decide whether each TCR beta V gene segment behaved as functional or pseudogenic, an earlier analysis of some 600 of the donors relied on high-throughput TCR beta sequencing. Donor age, sex, ethnicity and CMV serostatus were compiled together with the repertoire data. To predict cytomegalovirus infection status, the study combined high-throughput TCR immunosequencing, statistical association of individual TCRs with disease status, and machine learning. The study aimed to test whether signatures of past pathogen exposure could be identified by cataloging public T cell receptors. The study used immunosequencing to profile the T cell repertoires of several hundred subjects and linked those repertoires to cytomegalovirus serostatus. Because of strong linkage in the cohort, 5 or 6 DR-DQ haplotypes were treated as single units for association and clustering. Every discovery cohort repertoire had been produced on one sequencing platform. HLA typing covered class I and class II loci at four-digit resolution. Of the 398 genotyped donors, roughly 80% fell in the genetic ancestry cluster associated with self-reported Caucasian donors. Study-wide findings and limitations: A later analysis found that HLA-associated TCR beta chains were more clonally expanded and had lower generation probabilities than equally common non-associated chains. A later analysis associated about 16,000 TCR beta sequences with specific HLA alleles at a false discovery rate of 0.05. While some public TCRs were present in many individuals, most TCR sequences turned up only very rarely across donors. Some IMGT-functional V segments, including TRBV6-2 and TRBV6-3, could not be told apart with the 87-base-pair reads, so those segments were excluded. An association between a missense DCLRE1C variant and V-gene and J-gene trimming of TCR beta chains was found in a later genetic analysis and replicated in an independent cohort. In an earlier analysis of about 540 of the donors, most TCR beta V segments were observed in productive rearrangements about 90% or about 30% of the time, broadly matching IMGT annotations. In the study, some 180 TCR beta chains were listed as associated with cytomegalovirus. A further reported finding was that TCR beta sequences accurately predicted the HLA-A and HLA-B alleles for most subjects in the first cohort. The only immune exposure information available for the cohort was CMV serostatus. Three of the identified cytomegalovirus-associated TCR beta chains were confirmed in vitro to be specific for cytomegalovirus antigens. In a later analysis, TCR association rates were found to vary across HLA loci, with the most associated TCRs seen for DRB1 alleles and the fewest for HLA-C alleles. Because HLA typing was unavailable for some donors at each locus, only the typed subset was used in association tests. The authors suggested that the approach could potentially be generalized to other disease states and immunological phenotypes. Strong co-occurrence of HLA alleles, especially DR and DQ, made assigning TCR associations to individual alleles difficult. The cohort was sequenced for TCR beta chains only, and without alpha or paired-chain data the features that could be detected were limited. A cluster of highly shared sequence variants was judged likely to be a technical artifact of the sequencing pipeline. Linkage disequilibrium might explain the correlated functional status among segregating V segments, but an unknown experimental factor could not be ruled out. A later analysis found that most CMV-associated TCR beta chains appeared HLA-restricted, with HLA associations seemingly driven largely by CMV exposure. Roughly uniform sequencing depth across donors was assumed in presence/absence analyses, although this assumption may not hold. In a later analysis, several top co-occurrence clusters were reported to appear linked to parvovirus B19, influenza, CMV and Epstein-Barr virus. In both the original and validation cohorts, the classifier was reported to diagnose cytomegalovirus status with high specificity and sensitivity. In a later genetic analysis, fewer N-insertions in productive TCRs were reported among donors in an Asian-associated ancestry cluster than the 666-donor mean. Some 15 rarely observed V segments, including chromosome 9 orphons, were excluded from the earlier analysis of some 590 of the donors because counts were too low.

The cohort consisted of hundreds of healthy bone marrow donors. At the time of sampling, every cohort member was nominally healthy, though immune exposures that went unrecorded were likely present. The donor was CMV seronegative and belonged to the group of roughly 330 seronegative cohort members. Each donor provided a peripheral blood sample, and peripheral blood mononuclear cells were used for TCR beta sequencing. Genomic DNA was extracted from the blood cell samples with the Qiagen DNeasy Blood Extraction Kit. The protocol used for the library was the immunoSEQ multiplex PCR assay. The multiplex PCR relied on a mix of 60 forward primers for TCR Vbeta segments and 13 reverse primers for TCR Jbeta segments. The CDR3 region of rearranged TCR beta genes was amplified from genomic DNA by a multiplex PCR assay. On the Illumina HiSeq System, the amplified TCR beta libraries were sequenced as 87-base-pair reads. The original methods were these. A later analysis counted tens of millions of unique TCR beta chains across the 640 or so repertoires, and around 12 million of these chains were shared by at least two donors. Raw reads were error-corrected and collapsed into unique sequences with a nearest-neighbor algorithm that merged closely related sequences to remove PCR and sequencing errors. V, D and J gene segments were assigned by aligning CDR3 sequences to IMGT reference sequences. For a sequence to be retained, at least a six-nucleotide match to both a V gene segment and a J gene segment was required. A rearrangement counted as productive if the CDR3 had no stop codons and remained in frame with V and J, and every other rearrangement counted as non-productive. Following IMGT convention, CDR3 was defined as the stretch from the second conserved V-encoded cysteine up to the conserved J-encoded phenylalanine. In an earlier analysis of more than 550 of the donors, sequences lacking an unambiguous match to a single V gene segment were excluded. In an earlier analysis of 587 of the donors, V segments were called functional above 56.7% productive rearrangements and were called segregating when the between-donor standard deviation exceeded 5%. A statistical classification framework was built to diagnose cytomegalovirus status from the catalog of TCR beta chain sequences. A later analysis assigned V and J genes by comparing TCR nucleotide sequences with IMGT/GENE-DB human TR gene sequences. A later analysis assigned CDR3 sequences and most-parsimonious VDJ recombination scenarios with the TCRdist pipeline. In a later analysis, each TCR beta chain was defined by its CDR3 amino acid sequence together with its V-gene family, and reads without a unique V-gene family were excluded. A later analysis removed nearly 600 highly shared, low-generation-probability nucleotide sequences to deal with suspected cross-contamination and a sequencing artifact. In a later analysis, a clonal expansion index for each public chain was calculated from normalized within-repertoire ranks of inferred template counts. Generation probabilities in a later analysis came from a VDJ recombination model fitted to out-of-frame rearrangements, and those results were checked against IGoR. Hypergeometric tests were used in a later analysis to score TCR-TCR, TCR-HLA and TCR-CMV co-occurrence, with a repertoire-size bias correction applied to the TCR pairs. A later analysis estimated false discovery rates by permuting HLA or CMV assignments 20 times. In a later analysis, co-occurring TCRs were grouped using DBSCAN, and TCRdist sequence similarity was added for clustering within HLA-allele-positive subsets. For co-occurrence clustering, repertoires with fewer than 30,000 or more than 120,000 public chains were excluded, along with about five repertoires with anomalous nucleotide sharing. TCRdb's version of the immuneACCESS table is confined to in-frame rearrangements and falls short of the full clone set. An unresolved V gene accounts for under half of the shortfall where checked; the remainder is of unknown origin. The V and J calls and clone size were taken over from that table, and D and trimming were inferred from the DNA. Here the sample has about 190,000 clones; 70% to 80% occur a single time. The ten largest clones represent about 1.4% of the sample.

Based on the germline V gene (reference sequence), the CDR1 and CDR2 sequences are SEHNR and FQNEAQ. Trimming removed 8 bases from V and 0 bases from J; the gene matches leave 4 bases unexplained. The CDR3, cysteine through phenylalanine, is 14 amino acids long. The kept DNA is CDR3 alone, 42 bases in frame from the first base. With regard to this clone: The antigen this receptor binds is unknown. No base quality values were provided; no much bigger clone lies one nucleotide off.

The receptor comes from a woman aged 45-65 years in good health and CMV-seronegative. The rearranged segments are TRBV7-9 and TRBJ1-2, and 9 junctional nucleotides match TRBD1. Sample: PBMCs. DNA sequence: TGTGCCAGCGTCAGGGACAGGGCTAACTATGGCTACACCTTC. Translated, it reads CASVRDRANYGYTF.